The 10 T cell receptor beta chains below were found in one sample sequenced in a study of CD8 T cells in ankylosing spondylitis. TCRdb reprocessed the 5' RACE reads with MiXCR, giving one entry per CDR3 protein. The repertoire holds roughly 180,000 distinct CDR3 sequences, with 10% to 15% as singletons. The sequenced material came from blood, either unsorted or a sorted T cell fraction (not recorded which). The receptors shown here come from a female donor with ankylosing spondylitis or in good health (not recorded which).

The chain couples TRBV5-1 to TRBJ2-5; 8 bases are shared with TRBD1. The CDR3 is 15 amino acids. With V trimmed by 2 bases and J by 5 bases, 8 bases remained unmatched. From germline, CDR1 is SGHRS and CDR2 YFSETQ. CDR3 region: CASSFSGQGGETQYF. Here the CDR3 DNA reads TGCGCCAGCAGCTTTTCCGGACAGGGCGGGGAGACCCAGTACTTC.

The table lists this clonotype with many counts. CDR3 residues: CASSLGRESTEAFF. CDR3 DNA: TGTGCCAGCAGCTTGGGCAGGGAAAGCACTGAAGCTTTCTTT. The chain couples TRBV7-6 to TRBJ1-1, with D perhaps matching TRBD1 (5 bases). The CDR3 spans 14 residues. The V end was cut by 3 bases, the J end by 4 bases, with 12 bases between. The germline gives CDR1 SGHVS, CDR2 FNYEAQ.

This clonotype has at least ten counts. The chain recombines TRBV20-1 with TRBJ2-1; 7 bases line up with TRBD2. Germline CDR1 reads DFQATT; CDR2 reads SNEGSKA (reference sequence). The CDR3 consists of 15 residues. Losses at the gene ends were 4 bases for V and 3 bases for J; bases not matched to a gene: 9. The CDR3 bases are TGCAGTGCTAAGGTTTCGGAGCGGGACTACAATGAGCAGTTCTTC. Amino acid sequence: CSAKVSERDYNEQFF.

This clonotype was recorded many times. The chain employs TRBV20-1 and TRBJ2-7, with 9 positions matching TRBD2. CDR1 is DFQATT and CDR2 is SNEGSKA in the germline V gene (reference sequence). CDR3 length equals 16 residues. V lost 5 bases and J lost 0; bases outside the gene matches: 11. DNA for the CDR3: TGCAGTGCTGGGGGGGAAGAGCGGGAGGTCTCCTACGAGCAGTACTTC. This sequence encodes CSAGGEEREVSYEQYF.

There are many counts of this clonotype. The chain employs TRBV5-1 and TRBJ2-1; the D is unclear. The CDR3 extends over 15 amino acids. Germline CDR1 is SGHRS and CDR2 is YFSETQ. Between the trimmed V and J ends, which lost 0 bases and 8 bases, there was a span of 15 bases. The CDR3 DNA follows: TGCGCCAGCAGCTTGGATGCCTCACTGTACTATGAGCAGTTCTTC. Its protein is CASSLDASLYYEQFF.

The chain recombines TRBV6-2 or TRBV6-3 with TRBJ1-6; no clear D gene. V was shortened by 8 bases and J by 11 bases, with 13 bases between the two germline ends. This CDR3 comprises 12 residues. Germline V gives CDR1 MNHEY, CDR2 SVGEGT. The CDR3 nucleotides read TGTGCCAGCTTCGGAAGGGTTGCACCCCTCCACTTT. It yields the protein CASFGRVAPLHF.

The rearrangement joins TRBV5-1 to TRBJ1-6; D perhaps matches TRBD1 (6 bases). There are 17 residues in the CDR3. Trimming took off 0 bases at V and 2 bases at J, with 12 bases between the two ends. Germline values: CDR1 SGHRS, CDR2 YFSETQ. CDR3 region: CASSLEQGPTYNSPLHF. In DNA form, the CDR3 reads TGCGCCAGCAGCTTGGAACAGGGACCGACCTATAATTCACCCCTCCACTTT. Based on the CDR3 plus reference TRBV5-1 and TRBJ1-6, the full variable domain is KAGVTQTPRYLIKTRGQQVTLSCSPISGHRSVSWYQQTPGQGLQFLFEYFSETQRNKGNFPGRFSGRQFSNSRSEMNVSTLELGDSALYLCASSLEQGPTYNSPLHFGNGTRLTVT.

Concerning this clonotype itself: A single base separates this from a much larger clone, so it may be a read error. The chain has TRBV20-1 and TRBJ1-5, with D maybe TRBD1 (5 bases). V was cut by 4 bases and J by 7 bases, with 17 bases left in between. Looked up from germline, CDR1 is DFQATT and CDR2 is SNEGSKA (reference sequence). The CDR3 sequence is 14 residues long. The chain's CDR3 is CSATGGEESQPQHF. The CDR3 bases are TGCAGTGCTACCGGGGGGGAGGAGAGCCAGCCCCAGCATTTT.

There are many counts of this clonotype. The gene calls are TRBV6-1 and TRBJ1-5, with D tentatively TRBD1 (5 bases). Germline CDR1 reads MNHNS; CDR2 reads SASEGT. There are 15 residues in the CDR3. V was shortened by 2 bases and J by 1 base, with 9 bases between the two germline ends. CDR3 loop: CASSEWGESNQPQHF. The CDR3 region has the DNA TGTGCCAGCAGTGAATGGGGGGAGAGCAATCAGCCCCAGCATTTT.

As to this clonotype: A single base separates this from a much larger clone, so it may be a read error. The V call is TRBV7-2, the J call TRBJ2-7, with 14 bases identical to TRBD2. The V segment lost 9 bases and the J segment 4 bases; nucleotides outside the gene matches: 8. This CDR3 spans 15 amino acids. CDR1 and CDR2 from the germline V gene are SGHTA and FQGNSA. CDR3 in DNA: TGTGCCAGGAGCGAGGGACTAGCGGGAGCGTACGAGCAGTACTTC. It encodes CARSEGLAGAYEQYF.